This T cell receptor (beta chain) was recovered during a study of blood T cell repertoires in COVID-19 (dated by TCRdb to the early 2020s). Context from the whole study: Samples covering the acute and convalescent phases of COVID-19 were provided by collaborators in the United States, Italy and Spain. The prospective study material was composed of cDNA or gDNA derived from T cells, B-cell-depleted T cells, or PBMCs. The dataset comprised deeply sampled blood TCRbeta repertoires from subjects exposed to, actively infected with, or recovered from COVID-19. The repertoires were released in a freely available public database intended as a resource for research on the immune response to SARS-CoV-2. Samples were obtained from the ongoing ImmuneRACE study (first 160 participants) and from some 1,200 subjects provided by 6 global collaborators. Nearly every sample came with metadata listing a de-identified subject ID, COVID-19 status, age in years and sex. Where available, HLA class I and class II types were obtained from metadata supplied by the sample provider rather than from assay-based typing. The investigation overall reported the following: Clinical and demographic metadata were provided uncurated, with the amount varying by source and participant.

The immunoSEQ Assay, a bias-controlled multiplex PCR, was used to amplify TCRbeta CDR3 regions from genomic DNA. Under the source paper's analysis protocol: Within the assay, amplification of reference gene primers was used to estimate how many nucleated cells each sample contained. To quantify the absolute abundance of each unique TCRbeta CDR3 rearrangement, sequence reads were collapsed and filtered. For each sample, productive Simpson clonality was calculated by taking the square root of Simpson's diversity index across productive rearrangements. The source is immuneACCESS, and TCRdb retained only in-frame sequences with V and J called. Part of the clones is not carried over; for the studies checked, unresolved V genes explain less than half of this, and the remainder is unexplained. The V and J calls and clone size come from that table; D and trimming were worked out from the DNA. The sample has 150,000 to 200,000 clones on record, more than 80% of them singletons. The ten largest clones capture roughly a tenth of the sample.

Notes on this clone: Its antigen remains undetermined. No much larger clonotype is one base removed from it; base qualities were not supplied.

A distance of 16 bases separates the germline ends of V and J, which lose 6 bases and 11 bases respectively. There are 11 amino acids in the CDR3, from cysteine to phenylalanine inclusive. Only the CDR3 DNA stays, 33 bases, in frame from base 1. From the germline V gene, CDR1 is SQVTM and CDR2 is ANQGSEA. Whole blood was collected in K2EDTA tubes by collaborating institutions according to the institutions' own protocols. For TCRbeta analysis, collaborators shipped samples as frozen whole blood, isolated PBMCs, or DNA extracted from either of those sample types. The TCR originated in a human donor in a cohort sampled during active COVID-19. The rearranged chain carries TRBV29-1 and TRBJ1-1; TRBD1 is a weak D gene call, 5 bases matching. Source material: peripheral blood. Here is the DNA: TGCAGCGTGGAGGGGATGGATTTCGCTTTCTTT. It translates as CSVEGMDFAFF.